Listed below are T cell receptor beta chains from one sample, sequenced in a study of CD8+CD57+ T cells in acquired aplastic anemia. TCRdb re-called the reads through MiXCR, storing one row per CDR3 protein. Of about 120,000 distinct CDR3 sequences in the sample, under 65% were seen once. The sample consisted of sorted CD4+, CD8+, or CD8+CD57+ T cells (not recorded which) from PBMCs. Receptors originate from a human donor with aplastic anemia. Each CDR3 is given with its conserved first and last residue. The order of the fields is V gene, J gene, CDR3 protein.

v_gene: TRBV19; j_gene: TRBJ1-6; CDR3aa: CASSIGGNGLNSPLHF
v_gene: TRBV25-1; j_gene: TRBJ1-2; CDR3aa: CASSEQGAGGYTF
v_gene: TRBV10-1; j_gene: TRBJ1-1; CDR3aa: CASSEVGNPNTEAFF
v_gene: TRBV5-1; j_gene: TRBJ2-5; CDR3aa: CASSLEGHGQETQYF
v_gene: TRBV19; j_gene: TRBJ2-7; CDR3aa: CASSLTSATQEQYF
v_gene: TRBV24-1; j_gene: TRBJ2-1; CDR3aa: CATSQLAGGYNEQFF
v_gene: TRBV25-1; j_gene: TRBJ2-7; CDR3aa: CATRGRGSYEQYF
v_gene: TRBV24-1; j_gene: TRBJ1-1; CDR3aa: CATSEPGRKAFF
v_gene: TRBV7-8; j_gene: TRBJ1-5; CDR3aa: CASMGRGNQPQHF
v_gene: TRBV7-8; j_gene: TRBJ2-7; CDR3aa: CASSLELDSYEQYF
v_gene: TRBV20-1; j_gene: TRBJ2-3; CDR3aa: CSARDEGADTQYF
v_gene: TRBV20-1; j_gene: TRBJ2-5; CDR3aa: CSARIRATGDQETQYF
v_gene: TRBV5-6; j_gene: TRBJ2-7; CDR3aa: CASSRSGRTLNEQYF
v_gene: TRBV20-1; j_gene: TRBJ2-5; CDR3aa: CSARATEETQYF
v_gene: TRBV29-1; j_gene: TRBJ2-5; CDR3aa: CSVGQLQETQYF
v_gene: TRBV28; j_gene: TRBJ1-6; CDR3aa: CASSLKRSYNSPLHF
v_gene: TRBV19; j_gene: TRBJ2-2; CDR3aa: CASSTDNPTSGRIGELFF
v_gene: TRBV4-1; j_gene: TRBJ1-6; CDR3aa: CASSHAARGNSPLHF
v_gene: TRBV9; j_gene: TRBJ1-2; CDR3aa: CASSVAGTGGYTF
v_gene: TRBV7-4; j_gene: TRBJ2-3; CDR3aa: CASSLFLLALCTDTQYF
v_gene: TRBV11-1; j_gene: TRBJ2-7; CDR3aa: CASSQNGQASSYEQYF
v_gene: TRBV7-8; j_gene: TRBJ1-3; CDR3aa: CASSFPGTVEDTIYF
v_gene: TRBV7-8; j_gene: TRBJ2-2; CDR3aa: CASRRGTGELFF